The rows below give T cell receptor beta chains drawn from one sample of a study of CD8 T cells in Susac syndrome. TCRdb redid the calling of the immunoSEQ multiplex PCR reads with MiXCR, one entry per CDR3 protein. Among about 300,000 distinct CDR3 sequences, around 92% were seen once, and the ten largest hold approximately 0.065%. Sequences were obtained from CD4+ T cells from PBMCs. The source of these receptors is a human donor with multiple sclerosis. The CDR3 runs from the conserved cysteine through the conserved F or W. The D gene is left open where the match is weak. Size values are once, few and many counts, or a class for expanded clones, and some rows have none.

clone size: once
J gene: TRBJ2-7
V gene: TRBV6-6
D gene: TRBD2
CDR3 protein: CASNPAGESYEQYF
CDR3 DNA: TGTGCCAGCAACCCAGCGGGGGAGTCCTACGAGCAGTACTTC

clone size: NA
J gene: TRBJ2-1
V gene: TRBV23-1
D gene: TRBD1
CDR3 protein: CASSQSKGLEGTGGFPSYNEQFF
CDR3 DNA: TGCGCCAGCAGTCAATCGAAGGGACTAGAAGGGACAGGGGGTTTTCCTTCCTACAATGAGCAGTTCTTC

clone size: NA
J gene: TRBJ2-2
V gene: TRBV5-1
D gene: TRBD2
CDR3 protein: CASSSQGSGRVNTGELFF
CDR3 DNA: TGCGCCAGCAGCTCCCAAGGTAGCGGGAGGGTTAACACCGGGGAGCTGTTTTTT

clone size: NA
J gene: TRBJ2-7
V gene: TRBV5-1
D gene: NA
CDR3 protein: CASSRGVGAYEQYF
CDR3 DNA: TGCGCCAGCAGCCGAGGGGTCGGGGCCTACGAGCAGTACTTC

clone size: NA
J gene: TRBJ2-1
V gene: TRBV30
D gene: NA
CDR3 protein: CAWRVLDNEQFF
CDR3 DNA: TGTGCCTGGAGGGTACTAGACAATGAGCAGTTCTTC

clone size: NA
J gene: TRBJ1-6
V gene: TRBV10-3
D gene: NA
CDR3 protein: CAISDEGGTHSPLHF
CDR3 DNA: TGTGCCATCAGTGACGAGGGGGGAACTCATTCACCCCTCCACTTT

clone size: NA
J gene: TRBJ1-1
V gene: TRBV7-9
D gene: TRBD1
CDR3 protein: CASSNSGGSLTEAFF
CDR3 DNA: TGTGCCAGCAGCAACTCAGGGGGGAGTTTGACTGAAGCTTTCTTT

clone size: NA
J gene: TRBJ2-6
V gene: TRBV28
D gene: TRBD1
CDR3 protein: CASSFTGTGSMVSSGANVLTF
CDR3 DNA: TGTGCCAGCAGTTTTACCGGGACAGGGTCAATGGTTAGTTCTGGGGCCAACGTCCTGACTTTC

clone size: once
J gene: TRBJ2-5
V gene: TRBV20-1
D gene: NA
CDR3 protein: CSAFEPTRETQYF
CDR3 DNA: TGCAGTGCTTTTGAGCCTACACGAGAGACCCAGTACTTC

clone size: NA
J gene: TRBJ2-5
V gene: TRBV19
D gene: NA
CDR3 protein: CASSVSPAVETQYF
CDR3 DNA: TGTGCCTCCTCGGTATCGCCAGCAGTGGAGACCCAGTACTTC

clone size: once
J gene: TRBJ2-3
V gene: TRBV5-1
D gene: NA
CDR3 protein: CASSQDFADTQYF
CDR3 DNA: TGCGCCAGCAGCCAGGACTTTGCAGATACGCAGTATTTT

clone size: NA
J gene: TRBJ1-1
V gene: TRBV18
D gene: TRBD1
CDR3 protein: CASSPPLGQVNTEAFF
CDR3 DNA: TGTGCCAGCTCACCACCGCTGGGACAGGTGAACACTGAAGCTTTCTTT

clone size: NA
J gene: TRBJ2-2
V gene: TRBV6-1
D gene: NA
CDR3 protein: CASRHEGVQSTNTGELFF
CDR3 DNA: TGTGCCAGCAGGCACGAGGGCGTTCAATCCACGAACACCGGGGAGCTGTTTTTT

clone size: NA
J gene: TRBJ2-2
V gene: TRBV5-1
D gene: TRBD2
CDR3 protein: CASSPSSGGANTGELFF
CDR3 DNA: TGCGCCAGCAGCCCGTCTAGCGGGGGGGCCAACACCGGGGAGCTGTTTTTT

clone size: NA
J gene: TRBJ2-3
V gene: TRBV19
D gene: NA
CDR3 protein: CASNAQSSTDTQYF
CDR3 DNA: TGTGCCAGTAACGCACAATCCTCCACAGATACGCAGTATTTT

clone size: NA
J gene: TRBJ2-2
V gene: TRBV9
D gene: NA
CDR3 protein: CASSVGVGYLTGELFF
CDR3 DNA: TGTGCCAGCAGCGTAGGTGTAGGGTACCTGACCGGGGAGCTGTTTTTT

clone size: NA
J gene: TRBJ2-3
V gene: TRBV7-8
D gene: NA
CDR3 protein: CASSPRRGHTDTQYF
CDR3 DNA: TGTGCCAGCAGCCCGAGGAGAGGGCACACAGATACGCAGTATTTT

clone size: NA
J gene: TRBJ2-7
V gene: TRBV6-6
D gene: NA
CDR3 protein: CASSYGARSDEQYF
CDR3 DNA: TGTGCCAGCAGTTACGGTGCCAGGAGCGACGAGCAGTACTTC

clone size: NA
J gene: TRBJ2-7
V gene: TRBV6-5
D gene: TRBD1
CDR3 protein: CASSYLPGQGTYEQYF
CDR3 DNA: TGTGCCAGCAGTTATCTACCGGGACAGGGCACCTACGAGCAGTACTTC

clone size: NA
J gene: TRBJ2-1
V gene: TRBV2
D gene: TRBD2
CDR3 protein: CASSVGVGRGVRYNEQFF
CDR3 DNA: TGTGCCAGCAGTGTTGGGGTAGGGCGGGGGGTTCGGTACAATGAGCAGTTCTTC

clone size: NA
J gene: TRBJ2-7
V gene: TRBV18
D gene: TRBD1
CDR3 protein: CASSPTDRGRNEQYF
CDR3 DNA: TGTGCCAGCTCACCCACGGACAGGGGGCGGAACGAGCAGTACTTC

clone size: NA
J gene: TRBJ1-2
V gene: TRBV30
D gene: NA
CDR3 protein: CAWSVVPGRVGGYTF
CDR3 DNA: TGTGCCTGGAGTGTTGTTCCAGGGCGTGTTGGAGGCTACACCTTC

clone size: NA
J gene: TRBJ2-1
V gene: TRBV5-1
D gene: TRBD2
CDR3 protein: CASSLPALAGSNEQFF
CDR3 DNA: TGCGCCAGCAGCCTGCCAGCTCTAGCGGGATCAAATGAGCAGTTCTTC

clone size: NA
J gene: TRBJ1-1
V gene: TRBV29-1
D gene: NA
CDR3 protein: CSVVRQMNTEAFF
CDR3 DNA: TGCAGCGTTGTCCGACAAATGAACACTGAAGCTTTCTTT

clone size: NA
J gene: TRBJ1-1
V gene: TRBV29-1
D gene: NA
CDR3 protein: CSVVNQAYTEAFF
CDR3 DNA: TGCAGCGTTGTTAATCAGGCTTACACTGAAGCTTTCTTT

clone size: NA
J gene: TRBJ2-7
V gene: TRBV20-1
D gene: TRBD2
CDR3 protein: CSARPGLADEQYF
CDR3 DNA: TGCAGTGCTAGACCGGGACTAGCGGACGAGCAGTACTTC

clone size: few
J gene: TRBJ2-7
V gene: TRBV3-1
D gene: TRBD1
CDR3 protein: CASSQTGTGQYEQYF
CDR3 DNA: TGTGCCAGCAGCCAAACCGGGACAGGGCAATACGAGCAGTACTTC

clone size: NA
J gene: TRBJ2-2
V gene: TRBV6-2/TRBV6-3
D gene: TRBD2
CDR3 protein: CASISGSYTGELFF
CDR3 DNA: TGTGCCAGTATTAGCGGGAGCTATACCGGGGAGCTGTTTTTT

clone size: NA
J gene: TRBJ1-2
V gene: TRBV3-1
D gene: NA
CDR3 protein: CASSQNRRFYGYTF
CDR3 DNA: TGTGCCAGCAGCCAAAATAGGCGGTTCTATGGCTACACCTTC

clone size: NA
J gene: TRBJ2-5
V gene: TRBV6-2/TRBV6-3
D gene: NA
CDR3 protein: CASSYGGETQYF
CDR3 DNA: TGTGCCAGCAGTTACGGCGGGGAGACCCAGTACTTC

clone size: NA
J gene: TRBJ2-5
V gene: TRBV20-1
D gene: TRBD1
CDR3 protein: CSAETNRGWEETQYF
CDR3 DNA: TGCAGTGCTGAAACTAACAGGGGGTGGGAGGAGACCCAGTACTTC

clone size: NA
J gene: TRBJ1-2
V gene: TRBV29-1
D gene: TRBD1
CDR3 protein: CSATGGTGYTF
CDR3 DNA: TGCAGCGCCACAGGGGGAACGGGCTACACCTTC

clone size: NA
J gene: TRBJ2-3
V gene: TRBV7-9
D gene: TRBD2
CDR3 protein: CASNPGTSGSQYF
CDR3 DNA: TGTGCCAGCAACCCGGGGACTAGCGGGAGTCAGTATTTT

clone size: NA
J gene: TRBJ1-3
V gene: TRBV28
D gene: NA
CDR3 protein: CASSLKGGFGSGNTIYF
CDR3 DNA: TGTGCCAGCAGTTTGAAGGGGGGATTCGGCTCTGGAAACACCATATATTTT

clone size: NA
J gene: TRBJ1-5
V gene: TRBV6-5
D gene: NA
CDR3 protein: CASSYRGSQPQHF
CDR3 DNA: TGTGCCAGCAGTTACCGGGGGAGTCAGCCCCAGCATTTT

clone size: once
J gene: TRBJ2-1
V gene: TRBV29-1
D gene: NA
CDR3 protein: CSVDPGAWGEQFF
CDR3 DNA: TGCAGCGTTGATCCCGGGGCTTGGGGTGAGCAGTTCTTC

clone size: NA
J gene: TRBJ2-2
V gene: TRBV14
D gene: NA
CDR3 protein: CASRPRDLNTGELFF
CDR3 DNA: TGTGCCAGCAGGCCCCGGGACTTGAACACCGGGGAGCTGTTTTTT

clone size: NA
J gene: TRBJ2-5
V gene: TRBV12-3/TRBV12-4
D gene: TRBD1
CDR3 protein: CASRRDSQETQYF
CDR3 DNA: TGTGCCAGCAGACGGGACAGCCAAGAGACCCAGTACTTC

clone size: NA
J gene: TRBJ2-1
V gene: TRBV7-3
D gene: TRBD2
CDR3 protein: CASGGGVNNEQFF
CDR3 DNA: TGTGCCAGCGGCGGGGGGGTAAACAATGAGCAGTTCTTC

clone size: NA
J gene: TRBJ2-6
V gene: TRBV15
D gene: NA
CDR3 protein: CATSRAPLASGANVLTF
CDR3 DNA: TGTGCCACCAGCAGAGCACCTCTAGCTTCTGGGGCCAACGTCCTGACTTTC

clone size: NA
J gene: TRBJ1-1
V gene: TRBV9
D gene: NA
CDR3 protein: CASSVEEDSQAFF
CDR3 DNA: TGTGCCAGCAGCGTAGAAGAGGACAGCCAAGCTTTCTTT

clone size: NA
J gene: TRBJ2-7
V gene: TRBV12-3/TRBV12-4
D gene: NA
CDR3 protein: CASSLRAAGSYEQYF
CDR3 DNA: TGTGCCAGCAGTTTACGTGCAGCGGGCTCCTACGAGCAGTACTTC